Given below is one T cell receptor beta chain in context. Its antigen is unknown. No base quality values were provided; no much bigger clone lies one nucleotide off. The sample comes from a study of T-cell memory formation after mild COVID-19 (dated by TCRdb to the early 2020s). At the level of the whole study: TCR sequence clusters from the two donors were largely donor specific. In a couple of donors, T-cell clones that expanded and contracted after mild COVID-19 were followed by sequencing TCRalpha and TCRbeta repertoires longitudinally. The cohort was made up of two young adult volunteers, one female and one male, who were previously healthy. Beyond this particular receptor, the publication reports: The study covered only a couple of mild cases, and larger cohorts including severe cases with pre-infection samples were considered necessary. Balanced CD4/CD8 phenotypes were observed for clones contracting from day 15 to 85, whereas a bias towards CD4+ was observed for a second wave of clones expanding from day 15 to 37. Some responding clones were detected in pre-infection memory, suggesting pre-existing cross-reactive memory T cells joined the SARS-CoV-2 response. The second-wave clones that peaked on day 37 were not confirmed to be SARS-CoV-2 specific. Contracting CD4+ clones appeared mostly in the CM and EM memory subsets, whereas CD8+ clones were enriched in EMRA.

PBMCs were isolated by Ficoll-Paque density gradient centrifugation. The listed sequencing device is Illumina NovaSeq 6000. TCRalpha and TCRbeta cDNA libraries were constructed by 5'RACE with constant-segment primers, with sample barcodes and unique molecular identifiers being introduced. Trizol reagent was used to extract RNA from every sample. Amplification of the libraries took two PCR steps, and the second step added a second sample barcode plus Illumina TruSeq adapters. Libraries were sequenced on an Illumina NovaSeq with 2 x 150 bp paired-end reads. The authors processed their data as follows. Reads were demultiplexed and collapsed into UMI-guided consensus sequences with migec v1.2.7. With mixcr v2.1.11, UMI consensuses were aligned to TRA and TRB V and J templates and assembled into clonotypes. A clonotype was counted as expanded or contracted only when both edgeR and NoisET called the clonotype significant, with the noise models trained on biological replicates. For edgeR calls, a false discovery rate-adjusted p below 0.01 and a log2 fold-change threshold of 1 were applied. As an exploratory analysis of dynamics, max-normalized trajectories of the 1000 most abundant clonotypes were examined by PCA with hierarchical clustering. Each responding clone was given a CD4 or CD8 phenotype based on the CD4+ and CD8+ repertoires, which had been sequenced separately. TCRdb reworked the public reads: Q25 trimming with fastp, MiXCR clone assembly, productive beta chains retained. CDR3 protein sequences are deduplicated, and each keeps its most common genes and DNA. The V and J calls follow TCRdb's processing rather than the paper's. For this sample there are hundreds of thousands of distinct CDR3 sequences; less than 25% appear just once. The top ten clones comprise approximately 8.4% of the sample.

CDR3 length: 15 amino acids, cysteine to phenylalanine. The read is trimmed to its CDR3 DNA, 45 bases read in frame from base 1. From the germline V gene, CDR1 is LGHNA and CDR2 is YNFKEQ. V and J are truncated by 3 bases and 3 bases respectively, leaving an intervening sequence of 12 bases. This receptor was taken from an adult woman who had mild COVID-19 (a few samples of this study predate the infection). The sample titles of this study are shuffled in the database, so cell type and time point are left out; the donor was told from shared clones. This chain is built from TRBV4-2 and TRBJ1-5; the D gene identity is not certain. Sequenced material: PBMCs or a T cell subset sorted from them (not recorded which). The nucleotides are TGTGCCAGCAGCCAGCCCGATGCGACCAATCAGCCCCAGCATTTT. This is translated as CASSQPDATNQPQHF.